This T cell receptor (beta chain) was sequenced during a study of blood T cell repertoires in COVID-19. Study information: Spain, Italy and the United States supplied samples that represented acute and convalescent COVID-19.

This clone was seen a handful of times. Sequencing was performed with immunoSEQ multiplex PCR; in TCRdb, only in-frame clones are kept and a portion is missing. The data contain some 270,000 clones, approximately 86% of them singletons. This CDR3 is 11 amino acids long. The germline gives CDR1 LNHDA, CDR2 SQIVND (reference sequence). The V end was cut by 6 bases, the J end by 6 bases, with 6 bases between. The specimen sequenced was peripheral blood. This chain uses TRBV19 with TRBJ2-1; no definite D call. This TCR was sampled from a woman aged 55-69 years who had recovered from COVID-19. The CDR3 loop is CASRLVNEQFF. The CDR3 DNA follows: TGTGCCAGTAGACTCGTCAATGAGCAGTTCTTC.